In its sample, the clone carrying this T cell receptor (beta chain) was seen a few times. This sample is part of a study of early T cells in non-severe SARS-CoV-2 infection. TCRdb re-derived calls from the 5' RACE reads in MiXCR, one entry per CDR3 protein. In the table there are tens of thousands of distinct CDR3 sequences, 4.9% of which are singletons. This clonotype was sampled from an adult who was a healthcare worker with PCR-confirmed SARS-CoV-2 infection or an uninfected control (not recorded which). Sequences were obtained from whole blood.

CDR3 loop: CASSPGDRDAAFF. The CDR3 nucleotides read TGTGCCAGCTCACCGGGAGACAGGGATGCGGCTTTCTTT. This sequence joins TRBV18 and TRBJ1-1, with 7 bases lining up with TRBD1. V dropped 3 bases and J dropped 11; count of bases not matched to a gene: 9. Germline V lookup: CDR1 KGHSH, CDR2 LQKENI. The CDR3 is made up of 13 amino acids.